These T cell receptor beta chains were read from a single sample in a study of regulatory T cells in long-lasting Graves disease. TCRdb called the multiplex PCR reads again in MiXCR, with one record for every CDR3 protein. The sample yields around 450,000 distinct CDR3 sequences, more than 12% seen once. The sample also formed part of further work on T cells in Graves' hyperthyroidism and ophthalmopathy.

The specimen comprised peripheral blood mononuclear cells (PBMCs), sampled at new diagnosis, from a patient treated with antithyroid drugs. These receptors were taken from a woman aged 25-40 years with Graves disease. The CDR3 runs from the conserved cysteine through the conserved F or W.

v_call cdr3_aa
TRBV7-2 CASSTNRGTEAFF
TRBV6-1 CASRQGQGLGDTQYF
TRBV20-1 CSASPRRSSYEQYF
TRBV4-1 CASSHAARNTGELFF
TRBV29-1 CSVEFGGGLGQETQYF
TRBV20-1 CSATGDRSGNTIYF
TRBV4-1 CASSQADRRANYGYTF
TRBV6-1 CASSATSRGDSSNYGYTF
TRBV6-1 CASSPRGGNYEQYF
TRBV19 CASSKGYYSNQPQHF
TRBV12-3/TRBV12-4 CASSSRTGIYSNQPQHF
TRBV12-3/TRBV12-4 CASSLGRGGSGEQYF
TRBV7-3 CASSLDSQETQYF
TRBV12-3/TRBV12-4 CASSFSLGGEQYF
TRBV5-1 CASSLNEPAKNIQYF
TRBV27 CASSLLVGTSTYEQYF
TRBV7-8 CASSLVVPASDTQYF
TRBV20-1 CSASSRDRYPYEQYF
TRBV30 CAWSRQPDTQYF
TRBV2 CASSELVGIGELFF
TRBV3-1 CASSQQGVTEAFF
TRBV12-3/TRBV12-4 CASSSSYSNEQFF
TRBV5-1 CASSLSGDGETQYF
TRBV10-3 CAINTRGSSYNEQFF
TRBV11-2 CASSSLPFWGYEQYF
TRBV5-1 CASSLAGRNSPLHF
TRBV24-1 CATDFPGIRDTQYF
TRBV27 CASTHTFPPETQYF
TRBV5-1 CACSMHRAGQGRTGELFF
TRBV20-1 CSARDPGGITKNIQYF
TRBV6-5 CASSYPRSGANTGELFF
TRBV4-2 CASSQNPTAGVSYNEQFF
TRBV29-1 CSVEGGQGLMSNEQFF